Listed below are T cell receptor beta chains from one sample, sequenced in a study of blood T cell repertoires in COVID-19. TCRdb's copy holds only in-frame clones and misses some; the assay was immunoSEQ multiplex PCR. The profile shows approximately 90,000 clones, around nine tenths of them singletons. The specimen was peripheral blood. These receptors came from a woman between 65 and 79 years old with acute or convalescent COVID-19. Each CDR3 is given with its conserved first and last residue. The D gene is left open where the match is weak. The size entry is marked missing in some rows and otherwise reads once, few, many or a size class.

>.|TRBJ1-1|.|12|TRBV25-1
CASSGTGTSAFF
TGTGCCAGCAGTGGTACCGGGACAAGCGCTTTCTTT
>.|TRBJ2-7|.|12|TRBV10-1
CASSRGGAEQYF
TGCGCCAGCTCCCGAGGGGGTGCCGAGCAGTACTTC
>TRBD1|TRBJ1-4|.|15|TRBV19
CASSYRDRGGEKLFF
TGTGCCAGTAGCTACCGGGACAGGGGCGGTGAAAAACTGTTTTTT
>TRBD1|TRBJ2-2|.|16|TRBV6-4
CASSDGQGINTGELFF
TGTGCCAGCAGTGATGGACAGGGCATCAACACCGGGGAGCTGTTTTTT
>.|TRBJ2-5|.|13|TRBV24-1
CATSDARVETQYF
TGTGCCACCAGTGATGCCAGGGTCGAGACCCAGTACTTC
>TRBD2|TRBJ2-1|.|15|TRBV19
CASSIGMAGGNEQFF
TGTGCCAGTAGTATTGGTATGGCGGGAGGCAATGAGCAGTTCTTC
>TRBD1|TRBJ1-1|.|16|TRBV7-9
CASSLARTGRDGEAFF
TGTGCCAGCAGCTTAGCCAGGACAGGGAGAGATGGTGAAGCTTTCTTT
>TRBD1|TRBJ1-4|few|13|TRBV3-1/TRBV3-2
CASSQPGQEKLFF
TGTGCCAGCAGCCAGCCGGGACAGGAAAAACTGTTTTTT
>.|TRBJ2-7|.|16|TRBV5-4
CASSFATGGGSYEQYF
TGTGCCAGCAGCTTTGCTACAGGGGGGGGCTCCTACGAGCAGTACTTC
>.|TRBJ1-1|.|15|TRBV28
CASRTGRGINTEAFF
TGTGCCAGCAGGACCGGAAGGGGAATCAACACTGAAGCTTTCTTT
>.|TRBJ1-6|.|15|TRBV5-6
CASSPGIFGHSPLHF
TGTGCCAGCAGCCCCGGGATCTTTGGGCATTCACCCCTCCACTTT
>TRBD1|TRBJ1-4|.|15|TRBV18
CASSPSDRDNEKLFF
TGTGCCAGCTCACCAAGTGACAGGGATAATGAAAAACTGTTTTTT
>TRBD2|TRBJ2-5|.|15|TRBV19
CASRTSGGRLETQYF
TGTGCCAGTCGAACTAGCGGGGGACGGTTGGAGACCCAGTACTTC
>TRBD1|TRBJ1-2|once|16|TRBV18
CASSPSGDRPGYGYTF
TGTGCCAGCTCACCCTCAGGGGACAGGCCGGGCTATGGCTACACCTTC
>TRBD2|TRBJ2-1|.|15|TRBV5-1
CASSLLAGDGHEQFF
TGCGCCAGCAGCTTACTAGCGGGAGATGGGCATGAGCAGTTCTTC
>.|TRBJ1-1|.|16|TRBV5-4
CATREGLQDLNTEAFF
TGTGCCACTAGAGAGGGACTTCAGGACTTGAACACTGAAGCTTTCTTT